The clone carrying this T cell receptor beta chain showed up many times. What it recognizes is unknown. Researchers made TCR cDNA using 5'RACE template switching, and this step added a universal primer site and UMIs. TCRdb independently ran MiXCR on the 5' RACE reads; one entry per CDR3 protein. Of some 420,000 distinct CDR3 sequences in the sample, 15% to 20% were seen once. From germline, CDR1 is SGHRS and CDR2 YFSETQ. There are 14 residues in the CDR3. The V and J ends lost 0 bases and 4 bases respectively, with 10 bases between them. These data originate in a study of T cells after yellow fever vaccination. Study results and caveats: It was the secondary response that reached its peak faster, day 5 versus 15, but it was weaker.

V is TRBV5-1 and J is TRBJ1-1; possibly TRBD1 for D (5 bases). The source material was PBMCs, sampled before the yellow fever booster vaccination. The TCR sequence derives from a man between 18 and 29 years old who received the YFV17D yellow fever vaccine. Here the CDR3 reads CASSLVGASTEAFF. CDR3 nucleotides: TGCGCCAGCAGCTTGGTAGGGGCCAGCACTGAAGCTTTCTTT.